This record concerns one T cell receptor (beta chain) sequence. These data come from a study of shared clonotypes between healthy human individuals. Approximately 210 ng DNA, about 28,000 T cell genomes, went into each sorted-subset replicate PCR. The protocol was immunoSEQ multiplex PCR, while the TCRdb copy is restricted to in-frame clones and leaves out a portion. The sample shows 600,000 to 750,000 clones, 55% to 75% of them seen only once. The sequence was obtained from a woman aged 30 to 39 in good health. The sequenced sample consisted of memory CD4+ T cells sorted from blood. The sample's subset: CD45RA-negative fraction.

This chain's CDR3 is CASSRYRAPLVLTNEKLFF. The CDR3 DNA reads TGTGCCAGCAGCCGGTACCGGGCCCCCCTCGTCTTAACTAATGAAAAACTGTTTTTT. The chain uses TRBV7-9 and TRBJ1-4, with D unclear. V was trimmed by 5 bases and J by 1 base, leaving 23 bases between them. The V gene's germline CDR1 is SEHNR and CDR2 FQNEAQ (reference sequence). The CDR3 runs 19 residues.